Following are 29 T cell receptor beta chains from one sample sequenced in a study of beta chain features in type 1 diabetes. Every bit of the isolated RNA underwent reverse transcription, so sequencing read expressed TCRB transcripts. Only in-frame clones appear in the TCRdb table, and some are missing; sequencing was by immunoSEQ multiplex PCR. The repertoire consists of under 400,000 clones, with around 20% occurring once and the leading ten covering around 0.04%. The sequenced sample was naive CD4+ T cells from blood. The receptors were gathered from a woman younger than 35 in good health.

V gene TRBV5-4 combines with J gene TRBJ2-7; TRBD1 matches 9 bases. V was clipped by 4 bases and J by 3 bases; unmatched bases: 5. Germline V gene data show CDR1 as SGHNT and CDR2 as YYREEE (reference sequence). The length of the CDR3 is 14 residues. The CDR3 region has the DNA TGTGCCAGCAGCACAGGGACAGGGCACTACGAGCAGTACTTC. It is translated as CASSTGTGHYEQYF. The entire variable domain, with the rest obtained from reference TRBV5-4 and TRBJ2-7, is as follows: ETGVTQSPTHLIKTRGQQVTLRCSSQSGHNTVSWYQQALGQGPQFIFQYYREEENGRGNFPPRFSGLQFPNYSSELNVNALELDDSALYLCASSTGTGHYEQYFGPGTRLTVT.

The CDR3 region is CSGDRGLSEQFF. The CDR3 DNA is TGCAGCGGGGACAGGGGGCTCAGTGAGCAGTTCTTC. This chain connects TRBV29-1 to TRBJ2-1, with 12 bases lining up with TRBD1. Germline V gene sequence: CDR1 SQVTM, CDR2 ANQGSEA. The CDR3 runs to 12 residues. V lost 7 bases to trimming and J lost 9 bases; unmatched junction nucleotides: 4.

The chain is built from TRBV5-1 and TRBJ2-5; 7 nucleotides agree with TRBD2. Unmatched junction bases numbered 3, after V lost 0 bases and J lost 1 base. This CDR3 contains 15 residues. Germline V gene lookup returns CDR1 SGHRS and CDR2 YFSETQ. Here the CDR3 reads CASSLVPGGQETQYF. The CDR3 DNA reads TGCGCCAGCAGCTTGGTACCGGGAGGCCAAGAGACCCAGTACTTC.

The genes are TRBV9 and TRBJ2-5, with 12 nucleotides matching TRBD2. CDR1 is SGDLS and CDR2 is YYNGEE in the germline V gene. Trimming took 7 bases from V and 1 from J; bases not matched to a gene: 5. The CDR3 has 15 residues. The CDR3 is CASGRLAGAQETQYF. The CDR3 DNA reads TGTGCCAGCGGACGACTAGCGGGAGCCCAAGAGACCCAGTACTTC.

In its sample, this clone was seen a few times. The chain joins TRBV13 to TRBJ1-1; perhaps TRBD1 as D (5 bases). Trimming cost V 1 base and J 4 bases, with 13 bases left between them. Germline values: CDR1 PRHDT, CDR2 FYEKMQ (reference sequence). The CDR3 covers 15 residues. As DNA, the CDR3 is TGTGCCAGCAGCTTAGATCGGGTGGGGGGCACTGAAGCTTTCTTT. Its translation is CASSLDRVGGTEAFF. The full variable domain, in which reference TRBV13 and TRBJ1-1 provide the parts outside the CDR3, is AAGVIQSPRHLIKEKRETATLKCYPIPRHDTVYWYQQGPGQDPQFLISFYEKMQSDKGSIPDRFSAQQFSDYHSELNMSSLELGDSALYFCASSLDRVGGTEAFFGQGTRLTVV.

This chain links TRBV5-1 with TRBJ2-7; D possibly corresponds to TRBD1 (7 bases). The CDR3 spans 14 residues. Trimming removed 3 bases at V and 5 bases at J, with 15 bases between. The germline gives CDR1 SGHRS, CDR2 YFSETQ. The CDR3 DNA reads as TGCGCCAGCAGCTCCGGGCAGGGGGGAAACGAGCAGTACTTC. Amino acid sequence: CASSSGQGGNEQYF. Using reference TRBV5-1 and TRBJ2-7 for the parts outside the CDR3, the full variable domain is KAGVTQTPRYLIKTRGQQVTLSCSPISGHRSVSWYQQTPGQGLQFLFEYFSETQRNKGNFPGRFSGRQFSNSRSEMNVSTLELGDSALYLCASSSGQGGNEQYFGPGTRLTVT.

This clone came up a few times. Other DNA sequences in this sample translate to the same CDR3. The chain links TRBV7-9 to TRBJ1-2, with 7 positions matching TRBD1. The J segment lost 0 bases and the V segment lost 0 bases, leaving 1 base of the junction unmatched. CDR3 size: 15 residues. CDR1 is SEHNR and CDR2 is FQNEAQ in the germline V gene (reference sequence). CDR3 in DNA: TGTGCCAGCAGCTTAGCGGACAGGACTAACTATGGCTACACCTTC. It specifies CASSLADRTNYGYTF.

The table lists this clone with a few counts. In the same sample, other DNA sequences code for this CDR3. The rearrangement links TRBV4-2 to TRBJ2-7; 9 nucleotides align to TRBD1. The CDR3 is made up of 14 amino acids. Germline CDR1 and CDR2: LGHNA and YNFKEQ. Trimming removed 3 bases from V and 3 bases from J; junction bases left unmatched: 3. CDR3 nucleotide sequence: TGTGCCAGCAGCCAGGAGGGACAGGGCTACGAGCAGTACTTC. Amino acid sequence: CASSQEGQGYEQYF.

With respect to this clone: The sample contains more than one DNA sequence encoding this CDR3. V usage is TRBV5-1 and J usage is TRBJ1-4, with TRBD1 matching 9 bases. Trimming took 0 bases from V and 8 from J; bases not matched to a gene: 2. This CDR3 region has 14 residues. CDR1 SGHRS and CDR2 YFSETQ come from the germline V gene. The CDR3 here is CASSLGQGDEKLFF. The CDR3 nucleotides are TGCGCCAGCAGCTTGGGACAGGGGGACGAAAAACTGTTTTTT.

The V gene is TRBV20-1, the J gene TRBJ2-5, with 9 bases fitting TRBD2. J gave up 5 bases and V 8 bases, and 3 bases lay outside the gene matches. The CDR3 extends over 11 amino acids. Germline-derived CDR1 and CDR2 are DFQATT and SNEGSKA (reference sequence). The CDR3 loop reads CSSGTSETQYF. The CDR3 bases are TGCAGTTCCGGGACTAGCGAGACCCAGTACTTC.

The chain links TRBV4-1 to TRBJ2-5; D gene unclear. Germline V gene lookup returns CDR1 MGHRA and CDR2 YSYEKL. Between the trimmed V and J ends, which lost 1 base and 7 bases, there was a span of 13 bases. The CDR3 totals 14 residues. CDR3 nucleotide sequence: TGCGCCAGCAGCCAAGCGTCCTCGACTGGGACCCAGTACTTC. It translates to CASSQASSTGTQYF.

The V and J genes are TRBV19 and TRBJ2-1; 14 bases agree with TRBD2. The germline V gene has CDR1 LNHDA and CDR2 SQIVND (reference sequence). The CDR3 runs 17 residues. Unmatched junction bases numbered 4, after V lost 6 bases and J lost 0 bases. CDR3 residues: CASRGTSGSASYNEQFF. The CDR3 region has the DNA TGTGCCAGTAGGGGGACTAGCGGGAGTGCCTCCTACAATGAGCAGTTCTTC.

The rearrangement links TRBV2 to TRBJ2-3, with a weak D call TRBD1 (5 bases). This CDR3 region has 18 residues. The V and J ends lost 6 bases and 0 bases respectively, with 22 bases between them. CDR1 is SNHLY and CDR2 is FYNNEI in the germline V gene. The CDR3 loop is CASRSPLGASLSTDTQYF. The CDR3 bases are TGTGCCAGCAGATCTCCGTTAGGGGCCAGCCTAAGCACAGATACGCAGTATTTT.

This chain links TRBV5-1 with TRBJ2-5, with D maybe TRBD1 (5 bases). The CDR3 contains 12 residues. V lost 7 bases, J lost 3 bases, and 10 bases lay in between. From germline, CDR1 is SGHRS and CDR2 YFSETQ. CDR3 residues: CASSEQEETQYF. In DNA, the CDR3 is TGCGCCAGCTCCGAACAGGAAGAGACCCAGTACTTC.

The gene calls are TRBV18 and TRBJ2-3; unclear D gene. The CDR3 runs 15 residues. The V gene's germline CDR1 is KGHSH and CDR2 LQKENI. Deletions cut 0 bases from V and 3 bases from J, with 10 bases between. Here the CDR3 reads CASSPPLVSTDTQYF. The CDR3 DNA is TGTGCCAGCTCACCACCTCTCGTTTCGACAGATACGCAGTATTTT.

The chain combines TRBV15 with TRBJ1-5; D not certain. Trimming removed 2 bases at V and 3 bases at J, with 14 bases between. CDR3 length equals 16 residues. CDR1 is LNHNV, CDR2 YYDKDF, per germline (reference sequence). CDR3 DNA: TGTGCCACCAGCAGAAACTCCCGGGTCCTCAATCAGCCCCAGCATTTT. This encodes CATSRNSRVLNQPQHF.

This clone has only a few counts. The CDR3, as DNA: TGCGCCAGCAGCCAGCTCGGATGGGCAGGGATAACTGAAGCTTTCTTT. Its protein is CASSQLGWAGITEAFF. This chain uses TRBV4-1 with TRBJ1-1; D might be TRBD1 (5 bases). In germline, CDR1 is MGHRA, CDR2 YSYEKL. This CDR3 is built from 16 residues. Trimming cost V 3 bases and J 5 bases, with 19 bases left between them.

This rearrangement joins TRBV2 to TRBJ2-2; 12 bases map to TRBD2. Germline V gives CDR1 SNHLY, CDR2 FYNNEI. The trim removed 6 bases at V and 6 bases at J, leaving 8 bases unmatched. The CDR3 covers 16 residues. The CDR3 nucleotides read TGTGCCAGCAGAAGCGGACTAGCGGGATGGTCCGGGGAGCTGTTTTTT. This codes for CASRSGLAGWSGELFF.

Notes on this clone: Mismatch with germline at one junction end may stem from a read error. This chain links TRBV7-2 with TRBJ2-2; TRBD2 is a possible D gene (5 bases). In germline, CDR1 is SGHTA, CDR2 FQGNSA. CDR3 length equals 15 residues. CDR3 DNA sequence: TGTGCCAGCACCTTAAGAGGGTCGAACACCGGGGAGCTGTTTTTT. Encoded protein: CASTLRGSNTGELFF.

This clone was picked up a small number of times. The genes are TRBV20-1 and TRBJ2-7; TRBD1 agrees at 8 bases. The CDR3 extends over 11 amino acids. V was pared by 5 bases and J by 7 bases, with 4 bases of the junction left unmatched. Germline CDR1 and CDR2: DFQATT and SNEGSKA (reference sequence). This CDR3 is CSAPRQGEQYF. The CDR3, as DNA: TGCAGTGCTCCGCGACAGGGGGAGCAGTACTTC.

In its sample, this clone was seen a few times. This chain joins TRBV4-1 and TRBJ2-1, with TRBD2 identical over 8 bases. This CDR3 comprises 17 residues. J was trimmed by 4 bases and V by 3 bases; bases with no gene match: 11. Germline-derived CDR1 and CDR2 are MGHRA and YSYEKL. CDR3 coding DNA: TGCGCCAGCAGCCATGAATTAGCGGGAAAGGCGTACAATGAGCAGTTCTTC. The encoded protein is CASSHELAGKAYNEQFF.

This clone was counted a few times. V and J are TRBV4-1 and TRBJ1-5; 8 bases map to TRBD1. Trimming at V came to 1 base and at J to 2 bases, leaving 7 bases not matched to a gene. The germline V gene encodes CDR1 MGHRA and CDR2 YSYEKL. This CDR3 region has 17 residues. CDR3 bases: TGCGCCAGCAGCCAAGGCAGGGGGCGTTTGGGCAATCAGCCCCAGCATTTT. This gives the protein CASSQGRGRLGNQPQHF.

This clone came up a few times. This chain joins TRBV7-9 and TRBJ2-1, with 8 bases aligning to TRBD2. V trimming: 0 bases; J trimming: 7 bases; junction bases outside the gene matches: 8. The CDR3 length is 16 residues. Germline-derived CDR1 and CDR2 are SEHNR and FQNEAQ (reference sequence). This CDR3 reads CASSLAGRLATNEQFF. CDR3 bases: TGTGCCAGCAGCTTAGCGGGGAGACTAGCGACAAATGAGCAGTTCTTC.

In this sample, this clone turned up a few times. The chain recombines TRBV6-1 with TRBJ2-3; weak D call: TRBD2 (6 bases). Germline CDR1 is MNHNS and CDR2 is SASEGT. The length of the CDR3 is 15 residues. V was pared by 6 bases and J by 2 bases, with 15 bases between. DNA for the CDR3: TGTGCCAGCAGCTCAGGAGGGGACGCCACAGATACGCAGTATTTT. Protein product: CASSSGGDATDTQYF.

This clone showed up just a few times. The chain joins TRBV5-5 to TRBJ2-7; no firm D call. Trimming took off 0 bases at V and 2 bases at J, with 9 bases between the two ends. The germline V gene has CDR1 SGHKS and CDR2 YYEKEE (reference sequence). This CDR3 spans 14 amino acids. CDR3 sequence (DNA): TGTGCCAGCAGCTTGGAGGCAGAGGCCTACGAGCAGTACTTC. Translation gives CASSLEAEAYEQYF.

This sequence joins TRBV5-1 and TRBJ2-3; TRBD1 matches 8 bases. Per germline, CDR1 SGHRS and CDR2 YFSETQ. The trim removed 4 bases at V and 3 bases at J, leaving 10 bases unmatched. The CDR3 spans 16 residues. CDR3 sequence (DNA): TGCGCCAGCAGCGGAAACCAGGGGGCGCGAACAGATACGCAGTATTTT. It specifies CASSGNQGARTDTQYF.

The V and J genes are TRBV30 and TRBJ1-1; D is perhaps TRBD1 (5 bases). Per germline, CDR1 GTSNPN and CDR2 SVGIG (reference sequence). The CDR3 loop spans 12 amino acids. Trimming shortened V by 3 bases and J by 4 bases, and 9 bases separated the two germline ends. This CDR3 reads CAWRVGGTEAFF. The CDR3 bases are TGTGCCTGGAGGGTGGGGGGCACTGAAGCTTTCTTT. The whole variable domain, filled in from reference TRBV30 and TRBJ1-1, reads SQTIHQWPATLVQPVGSPLSLECTVEGTSNPNLYWYRQAAGRGLQLLFYSVGIGQISSEVPQNLSASRPQDRQFILSSKKLLLSDSGFYLCAWRVGGTEAFFGQGTRLTVV.

The chain is built from TRBV5-1 and TRBJ1-6; TRBD1 matches at 7 bases. The CDR3 is 15 residues long. With V trimmed by 5 bases and J by 5 bases, 7 bases remained unmatched. Looked up from germline, CDR1 is SGHRS and CDR2 is YFSETQ. The CDR3 DNA sequence: TGCGCCAGCAGACAGGGGCCGCAGAATAATTCACCCCTCCACTTT. Its protein is CASRQGPQNNSPLHF.

CDR3 DNA sequence: TGTGCCAGCAGCGCCCCGGGACAGGGGATCGGGCAGTACTTC. The encoded protein is CASSAPGQGIGQYF. The chain has TRBV7-9 and TRBJ2-7; TRBD1 aligns across 10 bases. V lost 5 bases to trimming and J lost 9 bases; unmatched junction nucleotides: 10. Germline CDR1 is SEHNR and CDR2 is FQNEAQ (reference sequence). The CDR3 totals 14 residues.